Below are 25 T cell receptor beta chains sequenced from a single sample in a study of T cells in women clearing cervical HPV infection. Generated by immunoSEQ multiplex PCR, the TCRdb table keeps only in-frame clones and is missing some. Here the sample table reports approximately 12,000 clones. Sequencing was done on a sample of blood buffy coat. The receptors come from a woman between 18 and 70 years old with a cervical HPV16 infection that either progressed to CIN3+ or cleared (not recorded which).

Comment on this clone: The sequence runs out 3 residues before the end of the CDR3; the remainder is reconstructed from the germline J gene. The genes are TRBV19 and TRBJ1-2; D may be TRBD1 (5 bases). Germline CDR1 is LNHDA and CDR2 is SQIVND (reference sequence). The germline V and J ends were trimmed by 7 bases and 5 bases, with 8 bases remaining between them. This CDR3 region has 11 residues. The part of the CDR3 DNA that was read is TGTGCCAGTAATTCAGGGTATGGC. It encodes CASNSGYG. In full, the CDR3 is CASNSGYGYTF.

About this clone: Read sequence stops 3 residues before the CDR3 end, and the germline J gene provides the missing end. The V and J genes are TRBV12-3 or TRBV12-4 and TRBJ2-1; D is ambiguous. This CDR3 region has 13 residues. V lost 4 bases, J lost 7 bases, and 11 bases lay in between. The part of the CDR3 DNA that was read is TGTGCCAGCAGTTGGCGCGTCAGGAATGAG. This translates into CASSWRVRNE. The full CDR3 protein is CASSWRVRNEQFF.

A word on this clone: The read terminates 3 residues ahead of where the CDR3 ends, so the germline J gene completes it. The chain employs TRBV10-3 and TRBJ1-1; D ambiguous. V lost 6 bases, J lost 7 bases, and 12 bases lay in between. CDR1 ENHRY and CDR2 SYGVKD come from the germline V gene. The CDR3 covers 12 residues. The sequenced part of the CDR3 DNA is TGTGCCATCAGGGGCAACGATTATGAA. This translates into CAIRGNDYE. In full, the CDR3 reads CAIRGNDYEAFF.

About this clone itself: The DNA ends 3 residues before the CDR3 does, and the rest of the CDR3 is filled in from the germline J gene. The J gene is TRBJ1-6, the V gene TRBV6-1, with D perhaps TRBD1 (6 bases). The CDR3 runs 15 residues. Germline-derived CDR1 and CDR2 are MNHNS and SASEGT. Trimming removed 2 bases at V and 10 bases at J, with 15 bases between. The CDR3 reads CASSEIGQGTSPLHF. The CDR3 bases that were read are TGTGCCAGCAGTGAAATCGGGCAGGGGACATCACCC.

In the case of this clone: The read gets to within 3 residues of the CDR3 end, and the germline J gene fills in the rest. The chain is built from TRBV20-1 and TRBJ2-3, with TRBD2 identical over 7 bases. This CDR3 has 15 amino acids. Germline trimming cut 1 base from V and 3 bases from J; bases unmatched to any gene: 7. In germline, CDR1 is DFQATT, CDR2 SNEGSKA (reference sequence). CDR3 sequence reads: CSARVAIGGTDTQYF. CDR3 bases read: TGCAGTGCTAGAGTAGCTATCGGGGGGACAGATACG.

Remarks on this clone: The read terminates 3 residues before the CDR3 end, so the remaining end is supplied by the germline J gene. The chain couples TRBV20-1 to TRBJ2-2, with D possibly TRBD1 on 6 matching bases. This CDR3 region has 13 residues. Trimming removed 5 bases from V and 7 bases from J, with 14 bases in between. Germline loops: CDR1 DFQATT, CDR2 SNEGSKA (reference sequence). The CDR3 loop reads CSARKIQGGELFF. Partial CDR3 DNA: TGCAGTGCTCGAAAAATACAGGGCGGGGAG.

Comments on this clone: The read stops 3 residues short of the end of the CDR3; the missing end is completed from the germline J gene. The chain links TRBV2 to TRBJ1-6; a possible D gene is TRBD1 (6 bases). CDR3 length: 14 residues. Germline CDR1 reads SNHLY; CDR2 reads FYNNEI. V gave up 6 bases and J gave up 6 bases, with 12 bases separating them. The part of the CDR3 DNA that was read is TGTGCCAGCAGCAGGACAGAAAGTAATTCACCC. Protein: CASSRTESNSP. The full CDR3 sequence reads CASSRTESNSPLHF.

The CDR3 bases that were read are TGCGCCAGCGCGGACCAAGGGGCTTACAATGAG. Residues: CASADQGAYNE. The CDR3 in full is CASADQGAYNEQFF. J is TRBJ2-1 and V is TRBV5-1, with a possible D match to TRBD1 (5 bases). The read terminates 3 residues before the CDR3 end, so the remaining end is supplied by the germline J gene. The length of the CDR3 is 14 residues. Germline V lookup: CDR1 SGHRS, CDR2 YFSETQ. V was shortened by 7 bases and J by 4 bases, with 15 bases between the two germline ends.

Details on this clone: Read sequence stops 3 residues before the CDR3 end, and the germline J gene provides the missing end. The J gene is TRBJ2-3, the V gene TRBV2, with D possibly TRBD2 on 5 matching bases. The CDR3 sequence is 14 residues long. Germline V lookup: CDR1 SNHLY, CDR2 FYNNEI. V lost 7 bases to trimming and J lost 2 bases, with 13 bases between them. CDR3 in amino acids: CASIQLVITDTQYF. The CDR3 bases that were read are TGTGCCAGCATTCAACTAGTTATCACAGATACG.

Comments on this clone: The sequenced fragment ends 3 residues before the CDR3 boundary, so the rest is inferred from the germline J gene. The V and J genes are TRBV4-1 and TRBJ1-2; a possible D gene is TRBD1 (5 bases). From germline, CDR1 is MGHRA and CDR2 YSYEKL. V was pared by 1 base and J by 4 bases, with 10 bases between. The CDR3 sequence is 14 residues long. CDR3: CASSQGQGSYGYTF. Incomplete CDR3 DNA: TGCGCCAGCAGCCAAGGTCAGGGTTCCTATGGC.

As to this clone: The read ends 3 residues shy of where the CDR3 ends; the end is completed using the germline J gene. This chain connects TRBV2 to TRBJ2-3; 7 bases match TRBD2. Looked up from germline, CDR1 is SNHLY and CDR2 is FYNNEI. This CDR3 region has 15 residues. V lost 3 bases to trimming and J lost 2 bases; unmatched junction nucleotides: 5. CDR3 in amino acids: CASSDRAGVTDTQYF. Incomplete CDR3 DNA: TGTGCCAGCAGTGATAGGGCGGGGGTCACAGATACG.

The CDR3 loop reads CASSPRGIQGETQYF. The part of the CDR3 DNA that was read is TGTGCCAGCAGCCCGCGGGGGATACAGGGTGAGACC. V usage is TRBV5-6 and J usage is TRBJ2-5; perhaps TRBD2 as D (7 bases). The read is 3 residues too short to cover the CDR3 end, so that end is filled in from the germline J gene. CDR1 SGHDT and CDR2 YYEEEE come from the germline V gene. V lost 4 bases to trimming and J lost 5 bases, with 18 bases between them. There are 15 residues in the CDR3.

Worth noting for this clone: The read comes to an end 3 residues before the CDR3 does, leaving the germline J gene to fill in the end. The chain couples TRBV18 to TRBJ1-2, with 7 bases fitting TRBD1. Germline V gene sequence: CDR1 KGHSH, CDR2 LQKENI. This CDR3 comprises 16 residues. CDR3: CASSPLTGVSSYDYTF. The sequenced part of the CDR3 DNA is TGTGCCAGCTCACCACTTACAGGGGTCAGCTCCTACGAC.

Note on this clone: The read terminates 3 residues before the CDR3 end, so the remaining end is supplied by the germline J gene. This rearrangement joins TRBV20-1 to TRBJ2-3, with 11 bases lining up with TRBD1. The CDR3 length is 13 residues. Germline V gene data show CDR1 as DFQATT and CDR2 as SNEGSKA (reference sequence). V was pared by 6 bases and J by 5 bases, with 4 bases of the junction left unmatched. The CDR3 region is CSARTGGEDTQYF. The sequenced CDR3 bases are TGCAGTGCCAGGACAGGGGGCGAAGATACG.

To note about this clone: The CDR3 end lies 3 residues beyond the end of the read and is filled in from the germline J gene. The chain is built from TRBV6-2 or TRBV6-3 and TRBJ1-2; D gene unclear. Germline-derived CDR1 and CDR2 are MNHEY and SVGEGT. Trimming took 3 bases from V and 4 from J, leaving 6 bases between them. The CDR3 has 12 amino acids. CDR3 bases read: TGTGCCAGCAGTTATACAGTCTATGGC. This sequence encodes CASSYTVYG. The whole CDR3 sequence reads CASSYTVYGYTF.

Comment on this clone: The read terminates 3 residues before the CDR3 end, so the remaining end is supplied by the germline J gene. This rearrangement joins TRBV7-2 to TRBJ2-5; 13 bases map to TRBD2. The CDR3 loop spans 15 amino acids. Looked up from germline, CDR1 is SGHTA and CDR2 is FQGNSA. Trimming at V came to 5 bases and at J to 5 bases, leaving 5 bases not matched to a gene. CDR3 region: CASSPTSGGWETQYF. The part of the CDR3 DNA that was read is TGTGCCAGCAGCCCGACTAGCGGGGGGTGGGAGACC.

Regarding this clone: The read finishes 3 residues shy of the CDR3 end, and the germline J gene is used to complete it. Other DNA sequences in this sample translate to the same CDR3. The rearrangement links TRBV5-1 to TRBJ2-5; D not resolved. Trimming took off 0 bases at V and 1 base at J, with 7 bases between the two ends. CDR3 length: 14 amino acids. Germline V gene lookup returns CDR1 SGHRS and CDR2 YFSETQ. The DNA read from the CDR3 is TGCGCCAGCAGCTTGGTTGCGAGCCAAGAGACC. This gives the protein CASSLVASQET. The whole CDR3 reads CASSLVASQETQYF.

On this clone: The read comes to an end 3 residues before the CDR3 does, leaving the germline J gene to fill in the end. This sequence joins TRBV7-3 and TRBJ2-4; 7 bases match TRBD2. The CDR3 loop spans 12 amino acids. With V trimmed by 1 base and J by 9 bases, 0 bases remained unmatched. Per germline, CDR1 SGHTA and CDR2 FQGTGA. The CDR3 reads CASSLSGGIQYF. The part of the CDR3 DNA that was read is TGTGCCAGCAGCTTAAGCGGGGGCATT.

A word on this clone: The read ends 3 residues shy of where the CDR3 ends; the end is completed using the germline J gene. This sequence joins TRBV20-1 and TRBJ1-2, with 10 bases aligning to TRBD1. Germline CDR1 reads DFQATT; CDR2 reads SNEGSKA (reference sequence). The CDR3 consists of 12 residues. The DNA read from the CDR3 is TGCAGTGCCCCGACAGGGGGCCGGGGC. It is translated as CSAPTGGRG. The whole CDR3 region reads CSAPTGGRGYTF.

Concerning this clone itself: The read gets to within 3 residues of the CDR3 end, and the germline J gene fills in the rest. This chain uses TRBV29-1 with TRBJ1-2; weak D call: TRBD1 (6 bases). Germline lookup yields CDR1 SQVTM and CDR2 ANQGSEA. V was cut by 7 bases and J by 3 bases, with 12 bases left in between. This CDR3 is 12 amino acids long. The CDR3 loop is CSAQHRDYGYTF. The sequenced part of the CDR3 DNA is TGCAGCGCCCAGCACAGGGACTATGGC. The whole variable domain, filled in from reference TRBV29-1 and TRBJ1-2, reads SAVISQKPSRDICQRGTSLTIQCQVDSQVTMMFWYRQQPGQSLTLIATANQGSEATYESGFVIDKFPISRPNLTFSTLTVSNMSPEDSSIYLCSAQHRDYGYTFGSGTRLTVV.

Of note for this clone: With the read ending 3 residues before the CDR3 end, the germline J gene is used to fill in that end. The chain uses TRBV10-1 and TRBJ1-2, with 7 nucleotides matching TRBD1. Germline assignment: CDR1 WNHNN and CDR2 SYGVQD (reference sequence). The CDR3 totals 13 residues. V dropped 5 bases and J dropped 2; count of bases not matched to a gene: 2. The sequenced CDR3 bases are TGCGCCAGCAGTCGGACAGGAAACTATGGC. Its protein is CASSRTGNYG. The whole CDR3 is CASSRTGNYGYTF.

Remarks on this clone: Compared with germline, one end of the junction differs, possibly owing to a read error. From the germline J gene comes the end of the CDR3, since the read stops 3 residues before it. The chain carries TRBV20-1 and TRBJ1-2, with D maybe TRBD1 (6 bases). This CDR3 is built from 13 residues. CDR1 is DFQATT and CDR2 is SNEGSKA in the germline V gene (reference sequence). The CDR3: CSARDRRGYGYTF. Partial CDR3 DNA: TGCAGTGCTCGAGACAGGAGGGGGTATGGC.

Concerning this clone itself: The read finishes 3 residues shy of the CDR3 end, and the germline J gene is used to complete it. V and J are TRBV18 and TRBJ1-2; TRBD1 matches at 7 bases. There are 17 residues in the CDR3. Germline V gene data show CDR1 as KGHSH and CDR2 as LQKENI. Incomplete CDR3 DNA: TGTGCCAGCTCACCTTCCATGGCTAAGAGACAGGGAAGAGGC. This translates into CASSPSMAKRQGRG. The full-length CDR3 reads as CASSPSMAKRQGRGYTF.

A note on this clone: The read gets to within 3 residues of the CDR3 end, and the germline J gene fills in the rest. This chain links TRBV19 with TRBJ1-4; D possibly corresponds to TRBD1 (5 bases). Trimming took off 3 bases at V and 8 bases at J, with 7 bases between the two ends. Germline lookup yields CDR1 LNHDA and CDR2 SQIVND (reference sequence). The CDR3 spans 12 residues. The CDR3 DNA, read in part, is TGTGCCAGTAGTATTCAGGGCGAAAAA. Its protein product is CASSIQGEK. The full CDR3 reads CASSIQGEKLFF.

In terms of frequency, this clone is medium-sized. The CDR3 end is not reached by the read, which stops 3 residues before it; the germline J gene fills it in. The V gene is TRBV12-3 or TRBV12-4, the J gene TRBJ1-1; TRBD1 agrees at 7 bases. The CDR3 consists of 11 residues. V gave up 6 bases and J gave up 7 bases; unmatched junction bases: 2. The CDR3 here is CASSDRVEAFF. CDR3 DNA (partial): TGTGCCAGCAGCGACAGGGTTGAA.